These 20 T cell receptor beta chains originate from one sample sequenced in a study of control samples from healthy donors and cancer patients. TCRdb's copy holds only in-frame clones and misses some; the assay was immunoSEQ multiplex PCR. The table records roughly 130,000 clones, just over 90% of them present only once. The source material was PBMCs. The receptor source for this set is a man aged 45 to 65 with head and neck cancer.

The chain employs TRBV21-1 and TRBJ1-3; TRBD1, the table's D call, was not compared with the DNA. TRBV21-1 is a documented pseudogene. The CDR3 consists of 16 residues. Here the CDR3 reads CASSKSRDRPGNTIYF. The CDR3 bases are TGTGCCAGCAGCAAGAGTCGGGACAGACCTGGAAACACCATATATTTT.

V and J are TRBV4-3 and TRBJ1-5; D ambiguous. The CDR3 sequence is 13 residues long. Per the germline V gene, CDR1 is LGHNA and CDR2 is YSLEER. V dropped 0 bases and J dropped 4 bases, with 4 bases sitting between them. In DNA form, the CDR3 reads TGCGCCAGCAGCCAAGACCGGAATCAGCCCCAGCATTTT. Translating it yields CASSQDRNQPQHF.

The genes are TRBV7-6 and TRBJ1-3; possible D gene TRBD1, 5 bases. The germline V and J ends were trimmed by 1 base and 0 bases, with 13 bases remaining between them. This CDR3 region has 17 residues. From germline, CDR1 is SGHVS and CDR2 FNYEAQ. The CDR3 nucleotides are TGTGCCAGCAGCTTAGAAGGGGCACATCACTCTGGAAACACCATATATTTT. It specifies CASSLEGAHHSGNTIYF. The whole variable domain, filled in from reference TRBV7-6 and TRBJ1-3, reads GAGVSQSPRYKVTKRGQDVALRCDPISGHVSLYWYRQALGQGPEFLTYFNYEAQQDKSGLPNDRFSAERPEGSISTLTIQRTEQRDSAMYRCASSLEGAHHSGNTIYFGEGSWLTVV.

The chain is built from TRBV10-3 and TRBJ1-1; tentative D call: TRBD1 (5 bases). The CDR3 extends over 13 amino acids. V lost 4 bases, J lost 2 bases, and 8 bases lay in between. The germline V gene encodes CDR1 ENHRY and CDR2 SYGVKD. CDR3 in amino acids: CAISGGLNTEAFF. CDR3 DNA: TGTGCCATCAGTGGGGGCCTAAACACTGAAGCTTTCTTT.

The chain employs TRBV7-2 and TRBJ2-7, with a weak D call TRBD1 (6 bases). The germline gives CDR1 SGHTA, CDR2 FQGNSA. The CDR3 is 15 residues long. Trimming took 3 bases from V and 4 from J, leaving 16 bases between them. The CDR3 DNA sequence: TGTGCCAGCAGCTTCCTTGGCAGGGGTATTTACGAGCAGTACTTC. Amino acid sequence: CASSFLGRGIYEQYF.

V gene TRBV5-1 combines with J gene TRBJ2-3; D ambiguous. CDR3 size: 12 residues. Per the germline V gene, CDR1 is SGHRS and CDR2 is YFSETQ. Trimming shortened V by 1 base and J by 0 bases, and 0 bases separated the two germline ends. This CDR3 is CASSLSTDTQYF. The CDR3, as DNA: TGCGCCAGCAGCTTGAGCACAGATACGCAGTATTTT. The full variable domain, rest sourced from reference TRBV5-1 and TRBJ2-3, is KAGVTQTPRYLIKTRGQQVTLSCSPISGHRSVSWYQQTPGQGLQFLFEYFSETQRNKGNFPGRFSGRQFSNSRSEMNVSTLELGDSALYLCASSLSTDTQYFGPGTRLTVL.

The chain links TRBV12-3 or TRBV12-4 to TRBJ2-7, with no clear D. CDR3 size: 12 residues. Between the trimmed V and J ends, which lost 4 bases and 3 bases, there was a span of 7 bases. For the CDR3, the DNA is TGTGCCAGCAGTTACCGGTACTACGAGCAGTACTTC. This translates into CASSYRYYEQYF.

The chain joins TRBV7-2 to TRBJ1-6; a possible D gene is TRBD1 (6 bases). V lost 5 bases and J 6 bases, leaving 14 bases between the germline ends. The V gene's germline CDR1 is SGHTA and CDR2 FQGNSA. The CDR3 length is 15 residues. This chain's CDR3 is CASSLQGLGNSPLHF. The CDR3, as DNA: TGTGCCAGCAGCCTTCAGGGGCTAGGTAATTCACCCCTCCACTTT.

The chain joins TRBV25-1 to TRBJ2-7; unclear D gene. Trimming pared 3 bases from V and 3 bases from J, leaving 12 bases between. This CDR3 region has 14 residues. From germline, CDR1 is MGHDK and CDR2 SYGVNS. CDR3 in amino acids: CASSDGVSGYEQYF. CDR3 DNA sequence: TGTGCCAGCAGTGATGGGGTGTCAGGCTACGAGCAGTACTTC.

This chain uses TRBV6-5 with TRBJ2-7; D remains ambiguous. This CDR3 region has 15 residues. Germline CDR1 MNHEY, CDR2 SVGAGI. V dropped 0 bases and J dropped 1 base, with 10 bases sitting between them. The CDR3 is CASSYSWGGSYEQYF. CDR3 coding DNA: TGTGCCAGCAGTTACTCTTGGGGTGGGTCCTACGAGCAGTACTTC.

The chain recombines TRBV11-1 with TRBJ1-2; 10 nucleotides line up with TRBD1. The CDR3 covers 15 residues. CDR1 and CDR2 from the germline V gene are SGHAT and FQDESV (reference sequence). The V and J ends lost 5 bases and 4 bases, in that order; junction bases with no gene match: 7. This CDR3 is CASSPRDRGSYGYTF. In nucleotides, the CDR3 is TGTGCCAGCAGCCCGCGGGACAGGGGTTCCTATGGCTACACCTTC.

V usage is TRBV5-1 and J usage is TRBJ1-1; 7 bases line up with TRBD1. V shed 7 bases, J shed 11 bases, and the junction held 14 bases outside the gene matches. CDR3 length: 13 amino acids. Germline V gives CDR1 SGHRS, CDR2 YFSETQ. In DNA form, the CDR3 reads TGCGCCAGCCGGACAGGCCCACCCGACGGGGCTTTCTTT. Translated: CASRTGPPDGAFF. Full variable domain (remainder filled in from reference TRBV5-1 and TRBJ1-1): KAGVTQTPRYLIKTRGQQVTLSCSPISGHRSVSWYQQTPGQGLQFLFEYFSETQRNKGNFPGRFSGRQFSNSRSEMNVSTLELGDSALYLCASRTGPPDGAFFGQGTRLTVV.

The chain joins TRBV6-4 to TRBJ1-4, with 8 bases lining up with TRBD1. The CDR3 runs to 14 residues. Germline CDR1 MRHNA, CDR2 SNTAGT. J lost 7 bases, V lost 5 bases, and 6 bases had no gene match. This CDR3 is CASSHRGTLEKLFF. The CDR3, as DNA: TGTGCCAGCAGTCACAGGGGGACCCTTGAAAAACTGTTTTTT.

V gene TRBV12-5 combines with J gene TRBJ1-3, with 7 bases identical to TRBD1. The CDR3 runs 21 residues. The trim removed 0 bases at V and 0 bases at J, leaving 17 bases unmatched. CDR1 is LGHNT, CDR2 FRNRAP, per germline. The CDR3 here is CASGLVLLRLTGVSSGNTIYF. The CDR3 DNA reads TGTGCTAGTGGTTTGGTACTCCTCCGTCTAACAGGGGTGAGCTCTGGAAACACCATATATTTT.

This clone was detected once. The chain links TRBV7-2 to TRBJ1-1; D call uncertain. This CDR3 has 14 residues. The V and J ends lost 5 bases and 0 bases respectively, with 10 bases between them. Per the germline V gene, CDR1 is SGHTA and CDR2 is FQGNSA. CDR3 DNA: TGTGCCAGCAGCCGGACGGCCCTGAACACTGAAGCTTTCTTT. As protein: CASSRTALNTEAFF.

The rearrangement links TRBV7-6 to TRBJ2-1; D is unresolved. The CDR3 is 15 residues long. From germline, CDR1 is SGHVS and CDR2 FNYEAQ. The ends were cut back, 2 bases at V and 0 bases at J, with 8 bases in the middle. CDR3 nucleotide sequence: TGTGCCAGCAGCTTATCTCTGAGCTCCTACAATGAGCAGTTCTTC. It translates to CASSLSLSSYNEQFF.

The chain has TRBV7-3 and TRBJ1-1, with D perhaps TRBD1 (5 bases). The CDR3 runs 14 residues. The germline V gene has CDR1 SGHTA and CDR2 FQGTGA. The germline V and J ends were trimmed by 2 bases and 0 bases, with 7 bases remaining between them. CDR3 bases: TGTGCCAGCAGCTTAGGGGCGATGAACACTGAAGCTTTCTTT. Protein sequence: CASSLGAMNTEAFF.

This chain links TRBV4-3 with TRBJ1-6, with D perhaps TRBD1 (5 bases). The CDR3 runs 15 residues. Trimming took 1 base from V and 9 from J, leaving 13 bases between them. Germline V lookup: CDR1 LGHNA, CDR2 YSLEER. This CDR3 is CASSQVSGSGSPLHF. DNA for the CDR3: TGCGCCAGCAGCCAAGTATCAGGGTCAGGTTCACCCCTCCACTTT.

The genes are TRBV24-1 and TRBJ2-5; the D gene could be TRBD1 or TRBD2 (5 bases each). Trimming removed 3 bases from V and 5 bases from J, with 9 bases in between. Germline CDR1 and CDR2: KGHDR and SFDVKD. CDR3 size: 13 residues. CDR3 coding DNA: TGTGCCACCAGTGATGAGGGGTTGGAGACCCAGTACTTC. Its protein product is CATSDEGLETQYF.

As DNA, the CDR3 is TGTGCCAGCAGCGACATGAGCTCCTACAATGAGCAGTTCTTC. Translated, it gives CASSDMSSYNEQFF. The chain employs TRBV9 and TRBJ2-1; no firm D call. V shed 3 bases and J shed 0 bases, with 7 bases lying between them. Per the germline V gene, CDR1 is SGDLS and CDR2 is YYNGEE. This CDR3 has 14 amino acids.